The subject of this entry is one TCR beta chain. The antigen this receptor binds is unknown. No base-level quality is on record; no much larger clone is a single base apart. The sample comes from a study of blood T cell repertoires in COVID-19 (TCRdb year 2020). Regarding the research as a whole: Samples covering the acute and convalescent phases of COVID-19 were provided by collaborators in the United States, Italy and Spain. Nearly every sample came with metadata listing a de-identified subject ID, COVID-19 status, age in years and sex. HLA class I and class II types, where available, came from metadata supplied by the sample provider rather than from assay-based typing. A freely available public database, intended as a resource for researchers studying the immune response to SARS-CoV-2, is where the repertoires were released. Subjects who had been exposed to COVID-19, were actively infected with it, or had recovered from it provided the deeply sampled blood TCRbeta repertoires that made up the dataset. The material from the prospective study consisted of cDNA or gDNA derived from T cells, B-cell-depleted T cells, or PBMCs. Samples were obtained from the ongoing ImmuneRACE study (first 160 participants) and from roughly 1,300 subjects provided by 6 global collaborators. What the authors observed across the whole study: The quantity of clinical and demographic metadata differed by source and by participant and was supplied without curation.

The collaborating institutions used their own protocols to collect whole blood in K2EDTA tubes. For TCRbeta analysis, collaborators shipped samples in one of three forms: frozen whole blood, isolated PBMCs, or DNA extracted from either of those sample types. CDR1 MDHEN and CDR2 SYDVKM are derived from the germline V gene. Including cysteine and phenylalanine, the CDR3 has 12 amino acids. The entry retains the CDR3 DNA only, 36 bases that are in frame from base 1. Trimming removed 3 bases from V and 15 bases from J, leaving 15 bases between the germline ends. The immunoSEQ Assay, a bias-controlled multiplex PCR, was used to amplify TCRbeta CDR3 regions from genomic DNA. The source study handled its data this way. Nucleated cell counts per sample were estimated from amplification of reference gene primers within the assay. Sequence reads were collapsed and filtered to measure the absolute abundance of every unique TCRbeta CDR3 rearrangement. Productive Simpson clonality was computed per sample as the square root of Simpson's diversity index over productive rearrangements. TCRdb retrieved this table from immuneACCESS and kept in-frame rearrangements only. Not all clones are present; in checked studies, unresolved V genes account for under half, and no reason is known for the remainder. Clone size and V and J calls were adopted from that table, with D and trimming inferred from the DNA. This sample lists about 160,000 clones; approximately 92% were detected once. The ten largest clonotypes hold under 5% of the sample.

The sequence links TRBV28 to TRBJ1-3; no confident D gene assignment can be made. The origin of this receptor is a woman aged 50 to 60 with acute or convalescent COVID-19. Sequenced material: peripheral blood. The DNA sequence is TGTGCCAGCAGTTTCAGTCAGCGGTCCCCATATTTT. This codes for CASSFSQRSPYF.